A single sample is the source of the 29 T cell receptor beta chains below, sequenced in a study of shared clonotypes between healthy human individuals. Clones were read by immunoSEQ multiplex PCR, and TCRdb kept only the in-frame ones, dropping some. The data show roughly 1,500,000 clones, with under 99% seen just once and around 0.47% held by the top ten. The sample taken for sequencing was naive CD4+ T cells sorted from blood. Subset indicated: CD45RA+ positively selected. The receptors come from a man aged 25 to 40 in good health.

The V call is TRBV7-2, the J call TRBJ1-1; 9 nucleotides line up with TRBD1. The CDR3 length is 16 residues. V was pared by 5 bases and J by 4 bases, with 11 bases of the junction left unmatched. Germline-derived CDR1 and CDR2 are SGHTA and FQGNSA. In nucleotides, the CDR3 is TGTGCCAGCAGCCCTAGACCGACAGGGGGAGTCACTGAAGCTTTCTTT. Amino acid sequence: CASSPRPTGGVTEAFF. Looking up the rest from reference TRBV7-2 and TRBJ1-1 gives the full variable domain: GAGVSQSPSNKVTEKGKDVELRCDPISGHTALYWYRQSLGQGLEFLIYFQGNSAPDKSGLPSDRFSAERTGGSVSTLTIQRTQQEDSAVYLCASSPRPTGGVTEAFFGQGTRLTVV.

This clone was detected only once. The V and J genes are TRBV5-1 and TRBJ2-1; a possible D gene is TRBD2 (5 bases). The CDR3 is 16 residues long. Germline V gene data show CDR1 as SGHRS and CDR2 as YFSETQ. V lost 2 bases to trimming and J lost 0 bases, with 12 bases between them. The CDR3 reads CASSFSRGNSYNEQFF. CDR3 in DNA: TGCGCCAGCAGCTTCAGCCGGGGAAACTCCTACAATGAGCAGTTCTTC.

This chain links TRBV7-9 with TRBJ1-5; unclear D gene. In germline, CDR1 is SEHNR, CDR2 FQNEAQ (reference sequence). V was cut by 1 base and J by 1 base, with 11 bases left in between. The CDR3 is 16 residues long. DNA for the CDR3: TGTGCCAGCAGCTTAGTCGGGGTTGGAAGCAATCAGCCCCAGCATTTT. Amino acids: CASSLVGVGSNQPQHF.

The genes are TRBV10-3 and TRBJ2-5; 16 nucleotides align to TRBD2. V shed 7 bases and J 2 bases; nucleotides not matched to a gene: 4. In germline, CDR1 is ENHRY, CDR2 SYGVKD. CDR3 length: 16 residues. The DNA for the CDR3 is TGTGCCATCAAGCTGGGACTAGCGGGAGGGCAAGAGACCCAGTACTTC. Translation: CAIKLGLAGGQETQYF.

In DNA, the CDR3 is TGTGCCAGTAGTATGCGGACTAGCGGGACCGAGCAGTACTTC. It translates to CASSMRTSGTEQYF. The gene calls are TRBV19 and TRBJ2-7; 12 bases match TRBD2. The CDR3 totals 14 residues. The junction had 3 bases not matched to a gene; V was cut back by 3 bases and J by 6 bases. The germline V gene has CDR1 LNHDA and CDR2 SQIVND (reference sequence).

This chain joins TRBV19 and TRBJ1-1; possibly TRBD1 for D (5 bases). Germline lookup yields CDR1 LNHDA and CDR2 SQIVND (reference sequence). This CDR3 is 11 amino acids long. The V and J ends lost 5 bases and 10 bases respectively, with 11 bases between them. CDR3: CASSAGLRAFF. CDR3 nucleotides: TGTGCCAGTAGTGCAGGGTTAAGAGCTTTCTTT.

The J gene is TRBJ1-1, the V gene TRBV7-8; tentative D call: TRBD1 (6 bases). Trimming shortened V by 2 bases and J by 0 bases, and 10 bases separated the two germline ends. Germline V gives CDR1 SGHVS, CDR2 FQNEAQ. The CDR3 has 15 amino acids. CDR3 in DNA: TGTGCCAGCAGCTTAACGGGGGCCTTGAACACTGAAGCTTTCTTT. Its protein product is CASSLTGALNTEAFF.

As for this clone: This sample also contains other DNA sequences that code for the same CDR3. The chain's CDR3 is CASSGRQSTDTQYF. The CDR3 nucleotides read TGTGCCAGCAGCGGCCGACAGAGCACAGATACGCAGTATTTT. The V gene is TRBV9, the J gene TRBJ2-3; TRBD1 might be the D (5 bases). Germline V CDR1 and CDR2: SGDLS, YYNGEE. V was cut by 3 bases and J by 0 bases, with 8 bases left in between. This CDR3 contains 14 residues.

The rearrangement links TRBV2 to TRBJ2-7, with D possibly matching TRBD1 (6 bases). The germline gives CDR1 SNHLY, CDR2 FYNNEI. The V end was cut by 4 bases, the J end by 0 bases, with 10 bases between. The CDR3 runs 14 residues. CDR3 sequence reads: CASSVGGGSYEQYF. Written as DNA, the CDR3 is TGTGCCAGCAGTGTTGGGGGCGGCTCCTACGAGCAGTACTTC.

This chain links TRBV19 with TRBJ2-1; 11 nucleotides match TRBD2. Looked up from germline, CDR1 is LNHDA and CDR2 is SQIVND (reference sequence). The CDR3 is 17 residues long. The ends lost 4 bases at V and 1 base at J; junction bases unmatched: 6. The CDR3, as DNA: TGTGCCAGTAGTACCGACTGGACTAGCGGGTCCTACAATGAGCAGTTCTTC. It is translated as CASSTDWTSGSYNEQFF.

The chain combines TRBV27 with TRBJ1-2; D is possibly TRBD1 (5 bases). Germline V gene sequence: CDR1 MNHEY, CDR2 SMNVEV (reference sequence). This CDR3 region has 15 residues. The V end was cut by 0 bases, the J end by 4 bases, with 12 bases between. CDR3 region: CASSLSYRPIYGYTF. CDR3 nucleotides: TGTGCCAGCAGTTTATCGTACAGGCCGATCTATGGCTACACCTTC.

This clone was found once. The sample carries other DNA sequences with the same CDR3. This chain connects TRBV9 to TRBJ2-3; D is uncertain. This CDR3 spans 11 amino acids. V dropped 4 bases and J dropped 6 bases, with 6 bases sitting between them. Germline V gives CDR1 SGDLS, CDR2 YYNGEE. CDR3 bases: TGTGCCAGCAGCCGAACCGATACGCAGTATTTT. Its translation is CASSRTDTQYF.

DNA of the CDR3: TGCAGCGTTGGAGTTTTACTAGCGGACAATGAGCAGTTCTTC. Its translation: CSVGVLLADNEQFF. This chain uses TRBV29-1 with TRBJ2-1; TRBD2 matches 8 bases. The CDR3 has 14 residues. V shed 4 bases and J 5 bases; nucleotides not matched to a gene: 7. Germline V gene data show CDR1 as SQVTM and CDR2 as ANQGSEA.

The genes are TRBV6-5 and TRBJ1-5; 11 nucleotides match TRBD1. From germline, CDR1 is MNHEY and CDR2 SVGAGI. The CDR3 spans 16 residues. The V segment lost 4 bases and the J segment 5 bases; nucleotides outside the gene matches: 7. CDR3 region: CASSSPGQGAYQPQHF. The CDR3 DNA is TGTGCCAGCAGTTCGCCCGGACAGGGGGCCTATCAGCCCCAGCATTTT.

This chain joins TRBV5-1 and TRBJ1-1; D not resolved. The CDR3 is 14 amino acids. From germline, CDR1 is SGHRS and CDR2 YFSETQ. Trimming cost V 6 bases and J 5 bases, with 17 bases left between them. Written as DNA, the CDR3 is TGCGCCAGCACTAACAAGGGAACGGGTACTGAAGCTTTCTTT. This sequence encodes CASTNKGTGTEAFF.

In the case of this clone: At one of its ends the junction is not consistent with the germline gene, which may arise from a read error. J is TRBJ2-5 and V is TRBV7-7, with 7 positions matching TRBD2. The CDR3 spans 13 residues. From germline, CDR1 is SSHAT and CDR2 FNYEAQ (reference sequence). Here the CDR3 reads CASSQTREGTQYF. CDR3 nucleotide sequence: TGTGCTAGCAGCCAAACTAGGGAGGGGACCCAGTACTTC.

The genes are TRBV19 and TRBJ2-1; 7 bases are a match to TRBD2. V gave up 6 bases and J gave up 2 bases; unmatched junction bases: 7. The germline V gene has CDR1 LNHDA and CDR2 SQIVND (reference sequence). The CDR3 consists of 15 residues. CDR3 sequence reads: CASRPPGLTYNEQFF. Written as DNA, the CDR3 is TGTGCCAGTAGACCGCCGGGACTAACCTACAATGAGCAGTTCTTC.

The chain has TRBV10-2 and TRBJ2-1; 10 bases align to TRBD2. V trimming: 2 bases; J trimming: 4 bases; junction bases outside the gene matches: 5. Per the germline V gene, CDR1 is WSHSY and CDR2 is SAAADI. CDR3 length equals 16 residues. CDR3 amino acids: CASSEALAGAYNEQFF. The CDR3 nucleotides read TGCGCCAGCAGTGAGGCGCTAGCGGGAGCGTACAATGAGCAGTTCTTC.

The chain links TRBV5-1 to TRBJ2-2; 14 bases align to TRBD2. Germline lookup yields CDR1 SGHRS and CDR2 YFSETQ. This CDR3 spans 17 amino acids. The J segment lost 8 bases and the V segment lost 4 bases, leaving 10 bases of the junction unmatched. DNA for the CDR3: TGCGCCAGCAGCGGGGCCGGGACTAGCGGGAGTTCGGGGGAGCTGTTTTTT. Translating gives CASSGAGTSGSSGELFF.

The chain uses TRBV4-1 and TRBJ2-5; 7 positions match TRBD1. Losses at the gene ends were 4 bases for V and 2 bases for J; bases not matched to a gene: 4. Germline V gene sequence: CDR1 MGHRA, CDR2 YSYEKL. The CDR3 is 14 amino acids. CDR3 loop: CASSRGTAQETQYF. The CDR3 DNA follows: TGCGCCAGCAGCCGAGGGACAGCTCAAGAGACCCAGTACTTC.

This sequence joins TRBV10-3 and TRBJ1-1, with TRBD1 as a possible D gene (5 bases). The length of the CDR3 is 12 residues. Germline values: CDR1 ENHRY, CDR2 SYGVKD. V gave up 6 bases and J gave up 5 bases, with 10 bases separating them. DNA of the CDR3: TGTGCCATCAGGGGCGGGGGTACTGAAGCTTTCTTT. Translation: CAIRGGGTEAFF.

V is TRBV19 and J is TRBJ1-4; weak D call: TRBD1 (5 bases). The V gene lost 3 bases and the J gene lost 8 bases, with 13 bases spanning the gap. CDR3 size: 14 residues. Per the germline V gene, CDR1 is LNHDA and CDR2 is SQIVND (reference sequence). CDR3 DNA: TGTGCCAGTAGTATGGGGCAGGGATGGGAAAAACTGTTTTTT. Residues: CASSMGQGWEKLFF. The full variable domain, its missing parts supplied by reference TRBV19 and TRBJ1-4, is DGGITQSPKYLFRKEGQNVTLSCEQNLNHDAMYWYRQDPGQGLRLIYYSQIVNDFQKGDIAEGYSVSREKKESFPLTVTSAQKNPTAFYLCASSMGQGWEKLFFGSGTQLSVL.

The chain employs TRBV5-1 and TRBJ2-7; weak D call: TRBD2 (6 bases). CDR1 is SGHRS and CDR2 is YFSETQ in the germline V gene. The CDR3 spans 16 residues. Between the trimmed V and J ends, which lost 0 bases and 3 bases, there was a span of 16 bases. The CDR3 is CASSLGPGAVNYEQYF. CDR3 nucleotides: TGCGCCAGCAGCTTGGGGCCGGGAGCGGTTAACTACGAGCAGTACTTC. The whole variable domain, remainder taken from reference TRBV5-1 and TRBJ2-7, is KAGVTQTPRYLIKTRGQQVTLSCSPISGHRSVSWYQQTPGQGLQFLFEYFSETQRNKGNFPGRFSGRQFSNSRSEMNVSTLELGDSALYLCASSLGPGAVNYEQYFGPGTRLTVT.

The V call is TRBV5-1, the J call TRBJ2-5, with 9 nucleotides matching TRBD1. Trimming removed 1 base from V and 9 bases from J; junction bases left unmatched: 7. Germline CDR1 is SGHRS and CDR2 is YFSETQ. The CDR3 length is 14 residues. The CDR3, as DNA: TGCGCCAGCAGCTTGATGACAGGGGGGGAGTCCCAGTACTTC. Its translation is CASSLMTGGESQYF.

The CDR3 DNA reads TGTGCCAGCTCACTGGTCTTTCGACAGGGCCAAGAGACCCAGTACTTC. This translates into CASSLVFRQGQETQYF. V usage is TRBV18 and J usage is TRBJ2-5, with TRBD1 identical over 7 bases. Trimming removed 4 bases from V and 1 base from J; junction bases left unmatched: 9. CDR1 and CDR2 (germline): KGHSH, LQKENI. This CDR3 region has 16 residues.

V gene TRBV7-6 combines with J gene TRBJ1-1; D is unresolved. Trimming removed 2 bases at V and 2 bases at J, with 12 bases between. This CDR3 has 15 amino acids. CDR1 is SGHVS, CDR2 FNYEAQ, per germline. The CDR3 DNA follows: TGTGCCAGCAGCTTAATCCTTACACCCAACACTGAAGCTTTCTTT. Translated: CASSLILTPNTEAFF.

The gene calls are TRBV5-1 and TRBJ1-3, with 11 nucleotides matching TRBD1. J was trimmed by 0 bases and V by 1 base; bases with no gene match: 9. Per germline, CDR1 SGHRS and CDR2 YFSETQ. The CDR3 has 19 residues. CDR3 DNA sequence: TGCGCCAGCAGCTTGAGGACAGGGGGCCTCACCCTCTCTGGAAACACCATATATTTT. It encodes CASSLRTGGLTLSGNTIYF.

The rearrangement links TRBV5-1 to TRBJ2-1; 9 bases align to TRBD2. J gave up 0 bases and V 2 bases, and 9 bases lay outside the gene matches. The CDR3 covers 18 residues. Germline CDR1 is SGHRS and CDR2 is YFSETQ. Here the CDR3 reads CASSLGLANHDSYNEQFF. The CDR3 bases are TGCGCCAGCAGCTTAGGACTAGCGAACCACGACTCCTACAATGAGCAGTTCTTC. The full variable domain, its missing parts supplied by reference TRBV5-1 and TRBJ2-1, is KAGVTQTPRYLIKTRGQQVTLSCSPISGHRSVSWYQQTPGQGLQFLFEYFSETQRNKGNFPGRFSGRQFSNSRSEMNVSTLELGDSALYLCASSLGLANHDSYNEQFFGPGTRLTVL.

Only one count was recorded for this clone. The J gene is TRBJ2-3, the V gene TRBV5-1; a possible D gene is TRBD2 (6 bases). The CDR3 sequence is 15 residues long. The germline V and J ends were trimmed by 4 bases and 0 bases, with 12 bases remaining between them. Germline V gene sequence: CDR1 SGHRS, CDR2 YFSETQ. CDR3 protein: CASSRPGVSTDTQYF. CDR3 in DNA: TGCGCCAGCAGCCGACCGGGAGTCAGCACAGATACGCAGTATTTT.